The clone carrying this T cell receptor (beta chain) showed up just once. This entry comes from a study of blood T cell repertoires in COVID-19. Study-level background: Acute and convalescent COVID-19 specimens originated in the United States, Italy and Spain.

Generated by immunoSEQ multiplex PCR, the TCRdb table keeps only in-frame clones and is missing some. The repertoire holds 250,000 or so clones, about 89% seen once, with just under 9% in the top ten. Germline V gives CDR1 MGHRA, CDR2 YSYEKL. The CDR3 runs 14 residues. Trimming at V came to 6 bases and at J to 3 bases, leaving 6 bases not matched to a gene. The source material was peripheral blood. This clonotype originated in a man in his forties with active or convalescent COVID-19. V gene TRBV4-1 combines with J gene TRBJ1-1; 8 bases are a match to TRBD1. Written as DNA, the CDR3 is TGCGCCAGCAGGGAGACAGGGGATGACACTGAAGCTTTCTTT. Its translation: CASRETGDDTEAFF.